This T cell receptor (beta chain) was obtained from a study of STAT3 mutations in large granular lymphocyte leukemia (dated by TCRdb to about 2019). Study-wide context: In roughly half of the longitudinally sequenced T-LGLL patients, canonical activating STAT3 mutations were detected. To reconstruct clonal hierarchy and dynamics, serial deep sequencing of TCRbeta CDR3 and STAT3 was performed in patients with T-cell large granular lymphocyte leukemia. From an initial cohort of 207 LGL patients, about 19 representative T-LGLL cases were picked for longitudinal TCRbeta and STAT3 sequencing. One or more immunosuppressive therapy regimens were given to more than half of T-LGLL patients, and hematologic response was seen in 40% of the treated patients. A couple of patients with natural killer LGL leukemia were also sequenced longitudinally as controls within the study. Patients were sequenced at 3 to 5 time points on average, with the number of samplings per patient ranging from 2 to 8.

DNA was extracted from blood mononuclear cells, and the same DNA was used for both TCR and STAT3 sequencing. General findings and caveats noted by the study authors: Persisting codominant clonotypes in some patients meant a small but highly pathogenic clone may have been missed. At least one immunodominant TCRbeta clonotype was identified in every T-LGLL patient, and multiple immunodominant subclonotypes were identified in about half of the T-LGLL patients. In several patients, dominant TCR clone burden exceeded STAT3 mutant burden, suggesting STAT3 mutation arose secondarily within a pre-expanded clone. Because no samples were available when a clone first appeared, clonal expansion was inferred from samplings taken at other points. TCR clonotype switching after therapy was observed in about 35% of the 18 patients, and all newly emerging clones were found to be STAT3 wild type. Linking therapy response to changes in TCR clonal burden was complicated by variable intervals between samplings and by differing treatment regimens.

Its CDR3 holds 14 amino acids, cysteine through phenylalanine. Only the CDR3 DNA is retained, 42 bases long and in frame from the first base. V and J are truncated by 2 bases and 5 bases respectively, leaving an intervening sequence of 12 bases. Based on the germline V gene, the CDR1 and CDR2 sequences are SGHTA and FQGNSA. Concerning this clone: The target of this receptor is not known. There are no base qualities to consult, and no much larger clone falls within one base.

TCRbeta libraries were sequenced on an Illumina MiSeq, averaging roughly 40,000 productive templates per sample. TCRbeta CDR3 libraries were generated with the immunoSEQ assay using multiplex PCR amplification. Per the authors' processing: Repertoire diversity was calculated as previously defined, and values close to 0 indicated extremely monoclonal samples. TCRdb took this table from immuneACCESS and kept in-frame rearrangements with V and J called. Such tables lack part of the clones; where checked against another copy, unresolved V genes explain under half of the gap, and the rest is unexplained. V and J calls and clone size are copied from that table; D and trimming were computed from the DNA. For this sample there are about 34,000 clones; approximately 84% appear just once. 9.5% to 15% of the sample goes to the ten largest clones.

The sequenced sample was peripheral blood mononuclear cells. The V and J segments used are TRBV7-2 and TRBJ2-5; tentative D gene TRBD1, with 6 bases matching. The sequence came from a man in his sixties with T-cell large granular lymphocyte leukemia. Some clones in this sample may be carry-over from other donors' samples. The age is the age at diagnosis. Here the CDR3 is given as CASSLFQGTETQYF. The nucleotides are TGTGCCAGCAGCTTATTTCAGGGGACGGAGACCCAGTACTTC.